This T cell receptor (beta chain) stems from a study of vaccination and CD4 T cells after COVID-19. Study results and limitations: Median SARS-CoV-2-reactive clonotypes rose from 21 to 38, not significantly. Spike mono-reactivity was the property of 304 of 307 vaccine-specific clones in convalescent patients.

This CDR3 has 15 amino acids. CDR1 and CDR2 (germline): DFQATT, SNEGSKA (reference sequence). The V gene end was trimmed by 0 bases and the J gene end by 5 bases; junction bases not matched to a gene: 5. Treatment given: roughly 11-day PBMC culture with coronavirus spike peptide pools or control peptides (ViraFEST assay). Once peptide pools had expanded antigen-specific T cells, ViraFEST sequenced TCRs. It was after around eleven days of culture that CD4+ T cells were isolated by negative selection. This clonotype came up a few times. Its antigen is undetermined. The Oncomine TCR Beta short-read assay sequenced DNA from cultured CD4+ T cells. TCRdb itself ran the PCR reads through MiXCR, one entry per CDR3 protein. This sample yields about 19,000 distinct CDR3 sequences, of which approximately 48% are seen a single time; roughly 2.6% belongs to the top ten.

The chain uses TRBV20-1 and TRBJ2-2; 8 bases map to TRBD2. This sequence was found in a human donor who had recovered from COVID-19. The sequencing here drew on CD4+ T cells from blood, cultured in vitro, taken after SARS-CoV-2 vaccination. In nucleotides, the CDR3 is TGCAGTGCTAGAGATGGCGGGAGGACTACCGGGGAGCTGTTTTTT. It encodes CSARDGGRTTGELFF.